This entry is about one T cell receptor (beta chain). What it binds is unknown. This entry comes from a study of T-cell reconstitution after alpha-beta-depleted transplantation in children. Study-level results: T-cell numbers and diversity one year post-transplant derived largely from freshly generated T cells. Recipient T cells and thymic progenitors that survived were the source of the high TCRbeta diversity seen at day 60 in some patients.

The CDR3 contains 15 residues. V was shortened by 2 bases and J by 3 bases, with 14 bases between the two germline ends. The TCRbeta library was prepared with unique molecular identifiers. MiXCR, run by TCRdb on the PCR reads, gives a single entry per CDR3 protein. This sample has some 600,000 distinct CDR3 sequences, with approximately 13% found just once. The origin of this receptor is a male patient under 18 who had a stem cell transplant for acute myeloid leukemia, so the T cells may come from the graft donor. The V gene is TRBV12-3 or TRBV12-4, the J gene TRBJ2-7, with a weak D call TRBD2 (5 bases). The material was PBMCs, mostly from graft donor cells, obtained 360 days after TCRalphabeta/CD19-depleted stem cell transplant. CDR3 sequence: CASSLLAGEIYEQYF. In nucleotides, the CDR3 is TGTGCCAGCAGTTTATTGGCGGGTGAGATCTACGAGCAGTACTTC.